This entry lists 2 T cell receptor beta chains sequenced from one sample in a study of T cell repertoires in cytomegalovirus infection. Using its own MiXCR run on the reads, TCRdb lists one record per CDR3 protein. The table has 250,000 or so distinct CDR3 sequences, approximately 8.3% seen once. The sequencing sample was made of PBMCs. The receptor set was obtained from a human donor in good health (CMV status not recorded). Some clones in this sample may be carry-over from other donors' samples.

The chain uses TRBV9 and TRBJ1-3; D is unclear. There are 15 residues in the CDR3. Trimming pared 3 bases from V and 4 bases from J, leaving 14 bases between. Germline assignment: CDR1 SGDLS and CDR2 YYNGEE. CDR3 sequence: CASSATASAGNTIYF. The CDR3 DNA follows: TGTGCCAGCAGCGCAACAGCCTCCGCCGGAAACACCATATATTTT.

This clonotype turned up a few times. The chain carries TRBV5-1 and TRBJ2-3, with D perhaps TRBD1 or TRBD2 (6 bases each). In germline, CDR1 is SGHRS, CDR2 YFSETQ. Deletions cut 0 bases from V and 2 bases from J, with 13 bases between. This CDR3 region has 16 residues. This CDR3 is CASSLGSGALTDTQYF. DNA for the CDR3: TGCGCCAGCAGCTTGGGGTCGGGGGCCCTCACAGATACGCAGTATTTT.